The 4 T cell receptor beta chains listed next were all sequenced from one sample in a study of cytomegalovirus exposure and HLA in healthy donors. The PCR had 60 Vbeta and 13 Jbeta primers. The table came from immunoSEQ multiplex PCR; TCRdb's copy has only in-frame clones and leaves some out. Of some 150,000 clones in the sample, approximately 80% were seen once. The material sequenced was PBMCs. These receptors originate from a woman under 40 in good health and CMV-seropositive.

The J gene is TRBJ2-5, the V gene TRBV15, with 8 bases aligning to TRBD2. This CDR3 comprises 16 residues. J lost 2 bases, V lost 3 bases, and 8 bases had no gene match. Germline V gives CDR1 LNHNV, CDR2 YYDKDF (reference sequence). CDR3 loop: CATSRGGGGRQETQYF. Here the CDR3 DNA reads TGTGCCACCAGCAGGGGGGGCGGGGGGCGGCAAGAGACCCAGTACTTC.

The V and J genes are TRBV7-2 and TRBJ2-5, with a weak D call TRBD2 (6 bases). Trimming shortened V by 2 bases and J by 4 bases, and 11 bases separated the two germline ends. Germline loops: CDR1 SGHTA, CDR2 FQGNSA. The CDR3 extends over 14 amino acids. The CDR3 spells CASSLLSGGETQYF. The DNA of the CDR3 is TGTGCCAGCAGCTTATTGTCCGGGGGAGAGACCCAGTACTTC. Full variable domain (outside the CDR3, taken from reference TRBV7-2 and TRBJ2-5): GAGVSQSPSNKVTEKGKDVELRCDPISGHTALYWYRQSLGQGLEFLIYFQGNSAPDKSGLPSDRFSAERTGGSVSTLTIQRTQQEDSAVYLCASSLLSGGETQYFGPGTRLLVL.

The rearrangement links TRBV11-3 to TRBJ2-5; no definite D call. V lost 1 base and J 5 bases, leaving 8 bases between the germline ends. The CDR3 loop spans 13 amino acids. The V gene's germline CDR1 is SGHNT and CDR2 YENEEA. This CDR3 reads CASSLGSEETQYF. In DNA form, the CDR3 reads TGTGCCAGCAGCTTAGGATCCGAGGAGACCCAGTACTTC.

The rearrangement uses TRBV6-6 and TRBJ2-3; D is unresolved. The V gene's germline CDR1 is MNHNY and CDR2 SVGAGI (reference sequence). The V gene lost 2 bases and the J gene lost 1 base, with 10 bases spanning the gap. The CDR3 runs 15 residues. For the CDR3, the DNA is TGTGCCAGCAGTTACAACCCACGGGGCACAGATACGCAGTATTTT. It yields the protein CASSYNPRGTDTQYF.